Listed here is a single T cell receptor (beta chain). The antigen it recognizes is unknown. Qualities for individual bases were not recorded, and no much larger clone is one base off. This record belongs to a study of OX40 agonist ivuxolimab in advanced cancers. The study in broad terms: The costimulatory receptor OX40 (CD134) was targeted by ivuxolimab, a fully human IgG2 agonistic monoclonal antibody. A male proportion of approximately 83% and a mean age of 60 years, ranging from about 23 to 79, were recorded for the dose-escalation cohort. Partial responses were achieved by three dose-escalation patients, of whom one had hepatocellular carcinoma and two had cutaneous melanoma. The monotherapy dose-escalation portion (N of about 49 patients) of the phase I ivuxolimab trial is reported in the paper. Intravenous ivuxolimab was administered to patients every 2 weeks at six dose levels: 0.01, 0.1, 0.3, 1.5, 3 and 10 mg/kg. The point of sequencing TCRbeta in the periphery was to test whether ivuxolimab changed TCR sequence diversity and drove clonal T-cell expansion. Of the roughly 50 dose-escalation patients, hepatocellular carcinoma was present in approximately 20, melanoma in roughly 15, renal cell carcinoma in 9 and head and neck cancer in 9. Prior anti-PD-1, anti-PD-L1 or anti-CTLA-4 therapy was permitted, and checkpoint inhibitors had been received by 30% to 40% of dose-escalation patients.

To sequence the TCRbeta CDR3 region, genomic DNA was isolated from the sorted cells. TCRbeta CDR3 regions were sequenced using the immunoSEQ Assay. This immuneACCESS table, as held by TCRdb, lists in-frame sequences with V and J called but not all clones. Of the missing ones, under half trace to an unresolved V gene in checked studies; the others have no known cause. The table for this sample lists 80,000 to 95,000 clones; 70% to 90% of them were counted only once. Jointly, the top ten make up over 1.2% of the sample. The trial excluded patients who had a history of autoimmune disease or who were on systemic immunosuppression. Peripheral blood for TCR sequencing was collected from all dose cohorts at baseline, on cycle 4 day 1, and on cycle 7 day 1. Samples came from an open-label, multicenter, first-in-human phase I dose-escalation trial of ivuxolimab. The trial enrolled adults with locally advanced or metastatic head and neck squamous cell, hepatocellular, melanoma or renal cell carcinoma. CD4+ and CD8+ T cells were sorted separately from peripheral blood before TCR sequencing.

The paper as a whole reports these results and caveats: After ivuxolimab, more expanded clones were found on average in CD8+ T cells than in CD4+ T cells. In the 0.1-3.0 mg/kg groups, partial responders had among the lowest normalized peripheral clonal expansion, particularly in CD8+ T cells. Low levels of normalized T-cell clonal expansion were also seen in some patients who did not respond. Clonal expansion of both CD4+ and CD8+ blood T cells was observed from baseline to week 6 at doses 0.1 to 3.0 mg/kg. The antigen specificity of the clonally expanded peripheral T cells was not determined.

The germline V gene sets CDR1 to MNHEY and CDR2 to SVGAGI. Inclusive of the bounding cysteine and phenylalanine, the CDR3 is 15 residues long. Only CDR3 DNA is held: 45 bases, read in frame from base 1. The junction shows trimming of 6 bases on V and 1 base on J, and the gene matches do not reach 8 bases of it. Sequencing used CD4+ or CD8+ T cells sorted from blood, obtained in a trial of the OX40 agonist ivuxolimab. This clonotype was obtained from an adult with an advanced solid tumor such as melanoma, head and neck, liver or kidney cancer. Recombination joined TRBV6-5 with TRBJ1-1; a stretch of 7 junction bases matches TRBD1. The CDR3 in this case is CASSKGQTQNTEAFF. The bases read TGTGCCAGCAGCAAGGGACAGACGCAGAACACTGAAGCTTTCTTT.